This T cell receptor (beta chain) was sequenced in a study of blood T cell repertoires in COVID-19. Study details: Sites in the United States, Italy and Spain provided acute and convalescent COVID-19 samples. PBMCs, B-cell-depleted T cells, or T cells provided the cDNA or gDNA that made up the material.

In the authors' workflow: Amplified reference gene primers provided the basis for estimating nucleated cell counts. Data came from immunoSEQ multiplex PCR; TCRdb stores just in-frame clones and leaves some out. Clone size and V and J calls were adopted from that table, with D and trimming inferred from the DNA. The sample shows 20,000 or so clones, around 87% of them seen only once. Trimming took 5 bases from V and 5 from J, leaving 9 bases between them. Looked up from germline, CDR1 is KGHSH and CDR2 is LQKENI. The CDR3 runs 12 residues. V is TRBV18 and J is TRBJ2-5, with D possibly matching TRBD2 (5 bases). This TCR was recovered from a man in his sixties or seventies with acute or convalescent COVID-19. Material: peripheral blood. CDR3 amino acids: CASSERGETQYF. CDR3 DNA: TGTGCCAGCTCAGAGCGCGGGGAGACCCAGTACTTC. The entire variable domain, with the rest obtained from reference TRBV18 and TRBJ2-5, is as follows: NAGVMQNPRHLVRRRGQEARLRCSPMKGHSHVYWYRQLPEEGLKFMVYLQKENIIDESGMPKERFSAEFPKEGPSILRIQQVVRGDSAAYFCASSERGETQYFGPGTRLLVL.